The rows below give T cell receptor beta chains drawn from one sample of a study of blood T cells in healthy people across ages. TCRdb reanalysed the 5' RACE reads using MiXCR and keeps one entry per CDR3 protein. The table has hundreds of thousands of distinct CDR3 sequences, approximately 55% seen once. Material for sequencing was blood. The receptors here all came from a man older than 75 in good health. CDR3s include the opening cysteine and the closing phenylalanine or tryptophan. The order of the fields is V gene, J gene, CDR3 protein.

TRBV7-2	TRBJ2-1	CASSLAGSGRRSVNEQFF
TRBV7-2	TRBJ2-1	CASSRGPEQFF
TRBV6-5	TRBJ1-6	CASSYRYSPLHF
TRBV7-6	TRBJ2-1	CASSLEAGQFPGNEQFF
TRBV6-6	TRBJ1-2	CASSPRDTRNYGYTF
TRBV20-1	TRBJ2-1	CSRAGRDEQFF
TRBV10-3	TRBJ2-7	CAISAEKGGLAGKMSSYEQYF
TRBV6-5	-	CASSYSFGEGGVKNIQYF
TRBV7-9	TRBJ2-1	CASFKGSGPYNEQFF
TRBV5-1	TRBJ2-6	CASIPGPSGANVLTF
TRBV18	TRBJ2-1	CASSPYSGGQFF
TRBV5-1	TRBJ2-5	CASSLQGHEAETQYF
TRBV15	TRBJ2-1	CATSRDPAGADNEQFF
TRBV20-1	TRBJ1-5	CSVGVSPQHF
TRBV4-1	TRBJ2-1	CASSQDVRGEGGNEQFF
TRBV10-3	TRBJ1-1	CAISGVGAGYTEAFF
TRBV11-2	TRBJ2-7	CASSFGGPSYEQYF
TRBV4-2	TRBJ2-2	CASSQDHQATGELFF
TRBV29-1	TRBJ2-3	CSVETSGRASRDAYF
TRBV12-3/TRBV12-4	-	CASSFQGMYEQYF
TRBV7-9	TRBJ1-1	CATSTYEAFF
TRBV20-1	TRBJ2-7	CSAAPLPGSYEQYF
TRBV25-1	TRBJ1-5	CASSVSNQPQHF
TRBV2	-	CASRTKRDEQYF
TRBV29-1	TRBJ2-3	CNGAGTANTGTQYF
TRBV9	TRBJ2-5	CASSGGQLGEQYF
TRBV20-1	TRBJ2-1	CSARDLGGFLINEQFF
TRBV7-2	-	CASSLGPGYHEQYF
TRBV29-1	TRBJ2-7	CSAGGGNGGYEQYF
TRBV28	TRBJ2-3	CAGRQGATDTQYF
TRBV6-2/TRBV6-3	TRBJ2-5	CASRPIGATEETQYF
TRBV27	TRBJ2-7	CASSPRVGASYEQYF
TRBV7-2	TRBJ2-1	CASTVRVAGYNEQFF
TRBV9	TRBJ2-1	CASSVEIESGRYPYNEQFF
TRBV6-5	TRBJ1-2	CASRQPTPGEGYTF
TRBV6-1	-	CASSPPSTGVYEQYF
TRBV20-1	TRBJ1-4	CSAEAGEKLFF
TRBV6-1	-	CASTEGATGTSGAEQYF
TRBV6-5	-	CASGRDRANEQYF